This T cell receptor beta chain was identified in a study of Ad26.COV2.S vaccination and SARS-CoV-2 variants. General study findings and limits: Vaccine and placebo recipients had similar non-spike TCR breadth. It was reported that spike-specific CD8+ and CD4+ T cell responses were substantially broad after vaccination.

Only a few counts were recorded for this clone. Antigen: not known. The CDR3 is 15 amino acids. V was trimmed by 6 bases and J by 0 bases, leaving 11 bases between them. Germline-derived CDR1 and CDR2 are MNHEY and SMNVEV (reference sequence). Treatment meaning: around 19 received Ad26.COV2.S at low or high dose, single or two shots; several received placebo; per-sample allocation not given. Day 63 after the first vaccine or placebo injection was the time point for sampling. Using immunoSEQ multiplex PCR, the repertoire was profiled, and TCRdb retains in-frame clones only, with some absent. The sample lists about 680,000 clones; more than 70% were seen once.

The sample was peripheral blood, taken in a trial of Ad26.COV2.S vaccine versus placebo. The receptor comes from a person aged 18-60 years who received the Ad26.COV2.S COVID-19 vaccine or a placebo. V gene TRBV27 combines with J gene TRBJ2-2; D remains unclear. The CDR3 here is CASRPPPPNTGELFF. The CDR3 nucleotides are TGTGCCAGCAGGCCTCCGCCGCCGAACACCGGGGAGCTGTTTTTT.